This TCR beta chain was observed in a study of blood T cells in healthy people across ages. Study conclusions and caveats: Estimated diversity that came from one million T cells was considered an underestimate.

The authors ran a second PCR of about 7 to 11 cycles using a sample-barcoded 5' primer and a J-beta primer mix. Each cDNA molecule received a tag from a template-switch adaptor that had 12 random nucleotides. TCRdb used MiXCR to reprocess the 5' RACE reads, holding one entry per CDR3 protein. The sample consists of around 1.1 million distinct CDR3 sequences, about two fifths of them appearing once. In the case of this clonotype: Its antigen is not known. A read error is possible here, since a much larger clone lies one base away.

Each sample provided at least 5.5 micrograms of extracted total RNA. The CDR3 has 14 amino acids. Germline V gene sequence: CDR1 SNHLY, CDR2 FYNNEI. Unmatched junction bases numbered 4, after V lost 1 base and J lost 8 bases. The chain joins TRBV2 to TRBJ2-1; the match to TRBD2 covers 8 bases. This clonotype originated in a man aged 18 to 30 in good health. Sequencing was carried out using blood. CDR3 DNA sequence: TGTGCCAGCAGTGAAGACAAGCGGGGGTATGAGCAGTTCTTC. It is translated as CASSEDKRGYEQFF.